This T cell receptor (beta chain) was obtained from a study of blood T cell repertoires in COVID-19. Those enrolled, adults aged roughly 18 to 95 years, came from under 25 US areas. Participants reported their clinical history, and cohort assignment relied on those reports. The recovered donors of Cohort 3 showed two negative PCRs, clearance, or symptom resolution. Germline CDR1 MNHEY, CDR2 SMNVEV (reference sequence). The junction had 4 bases not matched to a gene; V was cut back by 7 bases and J by 0 bases. CDR3 length equals 15 residues. As processed by the authors: The authors estimated nucleated cell counts from reference gene primer amplification. Sequencing used immunoSEQ multiplex PCR; TCRdb keeps in-frame clones, though not all of them. The V and J calls and clone size were taken over from that table, and D and trimming were inferred from the DNA. The sample holds 150,000 to 200,000 clones, approximately 91% seen once.

This chain connects TRBV27 to TRBJ2-1, with TRBD2 matching 9 bases. The source of this sequence is a woman under 30 who had recovered from COVID-19. The specimen was PBMCs or T cells enriched from blood (not recorded which). The CDR3, as DNA: TGTGCCAGCATGGCGGGAGGGAGCTCCTACAATGAGCAGTTCTTC. Translation: CASMAGGSSYNEQFF.